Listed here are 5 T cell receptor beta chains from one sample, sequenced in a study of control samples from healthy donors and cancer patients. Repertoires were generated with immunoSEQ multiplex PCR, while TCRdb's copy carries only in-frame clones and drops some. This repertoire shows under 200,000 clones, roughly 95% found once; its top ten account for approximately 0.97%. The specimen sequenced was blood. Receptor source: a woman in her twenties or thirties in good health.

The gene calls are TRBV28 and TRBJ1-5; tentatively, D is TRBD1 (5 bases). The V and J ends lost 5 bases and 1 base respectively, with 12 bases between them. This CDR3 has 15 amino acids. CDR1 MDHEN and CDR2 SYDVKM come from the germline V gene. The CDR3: CASSPQGYSNQPQHF. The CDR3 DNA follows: TGTGCCAGCAGTCCCCAGGGTTACAGCAATCAGCCCCAGCATTTT.

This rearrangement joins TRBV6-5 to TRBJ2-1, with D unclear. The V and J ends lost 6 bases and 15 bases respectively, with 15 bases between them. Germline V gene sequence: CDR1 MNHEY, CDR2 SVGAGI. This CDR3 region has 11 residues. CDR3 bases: TGTGCCAGCAGCTTGGGGTGGGAACCGTTCTTC. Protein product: CASSLGWEPFF.

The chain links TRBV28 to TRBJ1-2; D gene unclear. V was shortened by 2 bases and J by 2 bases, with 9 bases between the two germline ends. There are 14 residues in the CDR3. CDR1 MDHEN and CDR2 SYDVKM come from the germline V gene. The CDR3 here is CASSLSGVNYGYTF. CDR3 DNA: TGTGCCAGCAGTTTAAGCGGGGTGAACTATGGCTACACCTTC.

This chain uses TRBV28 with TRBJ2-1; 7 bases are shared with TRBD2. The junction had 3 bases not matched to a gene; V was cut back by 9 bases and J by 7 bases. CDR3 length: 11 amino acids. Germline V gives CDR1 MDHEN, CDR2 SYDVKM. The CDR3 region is CASGLENEQFF. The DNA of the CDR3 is TGTGCCAGTGGACTAGAGAATGAGCAGTTCTTC.

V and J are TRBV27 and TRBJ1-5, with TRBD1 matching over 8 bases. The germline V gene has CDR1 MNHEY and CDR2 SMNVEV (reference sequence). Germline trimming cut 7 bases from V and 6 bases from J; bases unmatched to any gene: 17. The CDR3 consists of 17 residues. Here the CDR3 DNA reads TGTGCCAGCACCTCTACCCTACCAGGACAGGGAAGTCAGCCCCAGCATTTT. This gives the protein CASTSTLPGQGSQPQHF.